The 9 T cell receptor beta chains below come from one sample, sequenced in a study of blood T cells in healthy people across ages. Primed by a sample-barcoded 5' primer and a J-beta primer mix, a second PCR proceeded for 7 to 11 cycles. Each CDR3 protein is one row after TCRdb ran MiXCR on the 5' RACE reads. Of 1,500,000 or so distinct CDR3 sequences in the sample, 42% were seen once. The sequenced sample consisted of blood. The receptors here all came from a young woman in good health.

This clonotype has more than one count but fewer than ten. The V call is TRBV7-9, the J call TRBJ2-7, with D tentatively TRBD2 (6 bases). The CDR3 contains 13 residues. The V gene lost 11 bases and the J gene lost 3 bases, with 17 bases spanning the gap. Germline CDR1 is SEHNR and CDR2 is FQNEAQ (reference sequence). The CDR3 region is CALAPADYYEQYF. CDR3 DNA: TGTGCCCTAGCACCAGCGGACTACTACGAGCAGTACTTC.

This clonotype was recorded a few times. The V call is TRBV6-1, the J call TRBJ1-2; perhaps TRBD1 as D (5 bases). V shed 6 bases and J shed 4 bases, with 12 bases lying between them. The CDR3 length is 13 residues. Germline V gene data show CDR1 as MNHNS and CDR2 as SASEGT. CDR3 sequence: CASRLQTAYGYTF. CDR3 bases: TGTGCCAGCAGACTCCAGACAGCCTATGGCTACACCTTC.

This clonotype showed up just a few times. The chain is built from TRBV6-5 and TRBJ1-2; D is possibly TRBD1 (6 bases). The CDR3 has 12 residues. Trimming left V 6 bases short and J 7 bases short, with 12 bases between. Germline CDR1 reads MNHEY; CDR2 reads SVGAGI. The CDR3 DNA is TGTGCCAGCAGACCCACAGGGTTTGGCTACACCTTC. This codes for CASRPTGFGYTF.

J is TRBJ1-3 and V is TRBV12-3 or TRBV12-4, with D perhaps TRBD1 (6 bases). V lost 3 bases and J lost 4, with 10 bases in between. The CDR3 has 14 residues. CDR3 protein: CASSFPGAGNTIYF. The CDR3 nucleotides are TGTGCCAGCAGTTTCCCAGGGGCCGGAAACACCATATATTTT.

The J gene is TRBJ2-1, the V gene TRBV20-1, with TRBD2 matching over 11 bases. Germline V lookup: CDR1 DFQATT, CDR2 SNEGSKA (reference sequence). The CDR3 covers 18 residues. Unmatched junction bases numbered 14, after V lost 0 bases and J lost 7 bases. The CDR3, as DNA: TGCAGTGCTAGAGATCGGGGGGTAGCGGGGGGGCCGATGAATGAGCAGTTCTTC. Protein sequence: CSARDRGVAGGPMNEQFF.

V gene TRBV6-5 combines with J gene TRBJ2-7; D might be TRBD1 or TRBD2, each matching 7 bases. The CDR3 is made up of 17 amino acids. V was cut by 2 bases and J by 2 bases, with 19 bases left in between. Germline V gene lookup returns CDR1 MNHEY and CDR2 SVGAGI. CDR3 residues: CASSYARDSGAAYEQYF. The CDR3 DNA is TGTGCCAGCAGTTACGCTCGGGACAGCGGGGCCGCCTACGAGCAGTACTTC.

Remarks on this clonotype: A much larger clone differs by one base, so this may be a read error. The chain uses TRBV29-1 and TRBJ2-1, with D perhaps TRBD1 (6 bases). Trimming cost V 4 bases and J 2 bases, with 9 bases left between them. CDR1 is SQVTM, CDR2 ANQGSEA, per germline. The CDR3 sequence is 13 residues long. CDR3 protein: CSVAQGAYNEQFF. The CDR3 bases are TGCAGCGTTGCACAGGGAGCCTACAATGAGCAGTTCTTC.

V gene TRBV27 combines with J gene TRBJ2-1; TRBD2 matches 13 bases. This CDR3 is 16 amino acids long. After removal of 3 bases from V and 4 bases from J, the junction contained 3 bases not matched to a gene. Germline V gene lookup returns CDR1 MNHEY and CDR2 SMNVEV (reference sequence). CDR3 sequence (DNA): TGTGCCAGCAGTTTCCGGACTAGCGGGAGATACAATGAGCAGTTCTTC. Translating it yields CASSFRTSGRYNEQFF.

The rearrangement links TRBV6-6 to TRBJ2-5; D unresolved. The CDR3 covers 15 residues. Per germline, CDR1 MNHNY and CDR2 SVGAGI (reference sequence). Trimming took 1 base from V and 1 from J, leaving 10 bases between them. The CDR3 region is CASSYFAGPQETQYF. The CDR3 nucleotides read TGTGCCAGCAGTTACTTCGCCGGGCCCCAAGAGACCCAGTACTTC.